This TCR beta chain emerged from a study of T-cell memory formation after mild COVID-19. Germline V gene data show CDR1 as LGHDT and CDR2 as YNNKEL (reference sequence). The CDR3 runs 14 residues. Trimming removed 2 bases from V and 2 bases from J, with 4 bases in between. TCRdb redid the calling of the 5' RACE reads with MiXCR, one entry per CDR3 protein. This sample has over 120,000 distinct CDR3 sequences, with approximately 6% found just once. The specimen was PBMCs or a T cell subset sorted from them (not recorded which). This clonotype originated in an adult woman who had mild COVID-19 (a few samples of this study predate the infection). Cell type and time point are not known. The genes are TRBV3-1 and TRBJ2-6; D call uncertain. In DNA form, the CDR3 reads TGTGCCAGCAGCCAACGGACTGGGGCCAACGTCCTGACTTTC. The encoded protein is CASSQRTGANVLTF.